The 3 T cell receptor beta chains below were found in one sample sequenced in a study of CD8+ T cells in alopecia areata. Treatment: oral pan-JAK inhibitor, 5-10 mg twice daily. It was cDNA, reverse transcribed from extracted RNA, that served as the sequencing template. TCRdb's copy holds only in-frame clones and misses some; the assay was immunoSEQ multiplex PCR. The sample holds about 76,000 clones, around 60% seen once. The sequencing here drew on CD8+ T cells sorted from blood, taken at week 24, from a patient treated with tofacitinib. All receptors derive from a human donor with alopecia areata.

This clone has just one count. The chain carries TRBV29-1 and TRBJ1-1; D remains unclear. The germline gives CDR1 SQVTM, CDR2 ANQGSEA. CDR3 length: 12 residues. Between the trimmed V and J ends, which lost 6 bases and 1 base, there was a span of 9 bases. Here the CDR3 DNA reads TGCAGCGTCAGGACGGGGAACACTGAAGCTTTCTTT. This encodes CSVRTGNTEAFF.

This chain joins TRBV5-6 and TRBJ1-3; 9 nucleotides line up with TRBD1. CDR3 length: 15 residues. Germline-derived CDR1 and CDR2 are SGHDT and YYEEEE. Losses at the gene ends were 5 bases for V and 2 bases for J; bases not matched to a gene: 5. The CDR3 spells CASRSQGAPGNTIYF. In DNA form, the CDR3 reads TGTGCCAGCAGATCACAGGGGGCACCTGGAAACACCATATATTTT.

The chain joins TRBV4-1 to TRBJ2-7, with a weak D call TRBD1 (5 bases). Germline loops: CDR1 MGHRA, CDR2 YSYEKL. The CDR3 runs to 16 residues. V dropped 3 bases and J dropped 1 base, with 16 bases sitting between them. The CDR3 reads CASSQSDDSASYEQYF. In DNA, the CDR3 is TGCGCCAGCAGCCAGAGCGATGACAGCGCTTCCTACGAGCAGTACTTC.